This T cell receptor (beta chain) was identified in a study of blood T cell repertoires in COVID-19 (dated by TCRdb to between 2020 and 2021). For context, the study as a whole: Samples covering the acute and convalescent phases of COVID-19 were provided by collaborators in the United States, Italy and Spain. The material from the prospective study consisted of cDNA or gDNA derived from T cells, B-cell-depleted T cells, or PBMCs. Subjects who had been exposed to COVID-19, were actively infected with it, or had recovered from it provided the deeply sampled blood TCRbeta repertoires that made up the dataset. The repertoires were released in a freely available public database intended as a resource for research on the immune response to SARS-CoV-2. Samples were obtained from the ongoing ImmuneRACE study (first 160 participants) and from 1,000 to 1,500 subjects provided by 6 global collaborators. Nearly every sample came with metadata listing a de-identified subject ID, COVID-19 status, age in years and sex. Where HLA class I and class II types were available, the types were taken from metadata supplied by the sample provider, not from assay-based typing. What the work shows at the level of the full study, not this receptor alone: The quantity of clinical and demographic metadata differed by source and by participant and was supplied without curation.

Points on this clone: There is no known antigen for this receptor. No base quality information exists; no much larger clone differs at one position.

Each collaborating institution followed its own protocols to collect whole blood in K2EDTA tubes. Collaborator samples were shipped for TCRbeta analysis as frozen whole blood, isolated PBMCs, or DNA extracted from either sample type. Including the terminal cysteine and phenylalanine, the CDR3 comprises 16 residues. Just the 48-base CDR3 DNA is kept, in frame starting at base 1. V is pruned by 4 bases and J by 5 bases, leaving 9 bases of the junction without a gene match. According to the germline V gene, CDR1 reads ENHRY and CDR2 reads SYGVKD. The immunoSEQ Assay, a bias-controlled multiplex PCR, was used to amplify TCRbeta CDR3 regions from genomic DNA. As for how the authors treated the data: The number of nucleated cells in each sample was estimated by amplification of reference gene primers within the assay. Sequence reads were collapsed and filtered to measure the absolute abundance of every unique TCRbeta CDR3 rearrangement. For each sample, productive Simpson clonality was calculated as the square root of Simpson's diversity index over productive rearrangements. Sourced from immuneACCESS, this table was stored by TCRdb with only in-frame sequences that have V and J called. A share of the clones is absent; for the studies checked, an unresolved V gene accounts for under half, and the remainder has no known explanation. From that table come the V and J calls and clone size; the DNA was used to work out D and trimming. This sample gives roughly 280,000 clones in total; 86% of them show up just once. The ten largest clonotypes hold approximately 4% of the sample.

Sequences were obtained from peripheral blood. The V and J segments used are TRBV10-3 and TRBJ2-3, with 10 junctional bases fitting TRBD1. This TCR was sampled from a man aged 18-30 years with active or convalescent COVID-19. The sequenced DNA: TGTGCCATCAGTGGGCTGACAGGGGGCGAGGGAGATACGCAGTATTTT. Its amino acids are CAISGLTGGEGDTQYF.